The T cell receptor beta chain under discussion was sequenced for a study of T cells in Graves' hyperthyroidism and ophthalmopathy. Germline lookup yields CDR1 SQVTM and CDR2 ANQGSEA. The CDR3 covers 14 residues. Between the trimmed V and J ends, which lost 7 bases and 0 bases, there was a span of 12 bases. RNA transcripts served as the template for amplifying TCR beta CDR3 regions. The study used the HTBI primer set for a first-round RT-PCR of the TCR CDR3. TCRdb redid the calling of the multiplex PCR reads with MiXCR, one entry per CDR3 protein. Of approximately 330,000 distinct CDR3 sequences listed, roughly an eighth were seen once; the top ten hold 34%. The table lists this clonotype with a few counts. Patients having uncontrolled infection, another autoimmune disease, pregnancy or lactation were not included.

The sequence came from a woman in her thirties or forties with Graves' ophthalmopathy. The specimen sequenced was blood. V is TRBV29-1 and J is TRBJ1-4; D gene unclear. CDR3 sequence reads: CSATPRATNEKLFF. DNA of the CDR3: TGCAGCGCTACGCCTAGGGCAACTAATGAAAAACTGTTTTTT.